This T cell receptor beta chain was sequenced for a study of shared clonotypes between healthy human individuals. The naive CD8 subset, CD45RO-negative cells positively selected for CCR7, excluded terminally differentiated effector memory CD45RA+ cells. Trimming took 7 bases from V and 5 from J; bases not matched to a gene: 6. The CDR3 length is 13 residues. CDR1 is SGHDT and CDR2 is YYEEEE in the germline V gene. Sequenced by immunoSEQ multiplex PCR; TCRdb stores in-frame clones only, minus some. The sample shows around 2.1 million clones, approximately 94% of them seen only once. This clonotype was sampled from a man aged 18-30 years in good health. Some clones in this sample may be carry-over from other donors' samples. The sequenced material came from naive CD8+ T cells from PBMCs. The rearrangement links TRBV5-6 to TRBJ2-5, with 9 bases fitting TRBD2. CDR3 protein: CASLAGDDETQYF. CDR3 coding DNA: TGTGCCAGCTTAGCGGGAGATGACGAGACCCAGTACTTC.